One sample yielded the 23 T cell receptor beta chains listed below, sequenced in a study of Graves' ophthalmopathy and Graves' hyperthyroidism. The authors amplified TCR beta CDR3 regions, and they did so from RNA transcripts for repertoire sequencing. Following a first-round RT-PCR that used HTBI primers, a second-round multiplex PCR was carried out. Each CDR3 protein gets one entry after TCRdb re-called the multiplex PCR reads with MiXCR. The sample lists about 1.1 million distinct CDR3 sequences, 35% to 40% occurring once. What was sequenced was peripheral blood or thyroid tissue (not recorded which). Source of these receptors: an adult man with Graves' hyperthyroidism.

This clonotype was observed a few times. A junction end diverges from the germline sequence, so it may reflect a read error. V gene TRBV28 combines with J gene TRBJ2-5; 9 positions agree with TRBD1. CDR1 MDHEN and CDR2 SYDVKM come from the germline V gene. The CDR3 loop spans 12 amino acids. The CDR3 region has the DNA TGTGCCAGCAGTACCCTCCGGGACAGGGTGGACTTC. This encodes CASSTLRDRVDF.

This clonotype occurred many times. V is TRBV7-2 and J is TRBJ2-5; TRBD1 agrees at 8 bases. Trimming cost V 3 bases and J 3 bases; bases outside gene matches: 3. The germline V gene has CDR1 SGHTA and CDR2 FQGNSA. This CDR3 region has 14 residues. As DNA, the CDR3 is TGTGCCAGCAGCTTTCCGACAGGGGAAGAGACCCAGTACTTC. Its protein is CASSFPTGEETQYF.

V and J are TRBV18 and TRBJ2-5; the D gene is possibly TRBD2 (5 bases). Germline V gene lookup returns CDR1 KGHSH and CDR2 LQKENI. V was clipped by 3 bases and J by 14 bases, with 22 bases between them. The CDR3 covers 14 residues. The CDR3 region is CASSPGPASRFNYF. DNA for the CDR3: TGTGCCAGCTCACCGGGTCCGGCTAGCCGGTTCAACTACTTC.

This clonotype was observed at least ten times. The chain is built from TRBV12-3 or TRBV12-4 and TRBJ1-2; the D is unclear. The CDR3 contains 15 residues. V was trimmed by 6 bases and J by 3 bases, leaving 17 bases between them. CDR3 in amino acids: CASSGAEGADYGYTF. The CDR3 region has the DNA TGTGCCAGCAGCGGCGCGGAGGGCGCTGACTATGGCTACACCTTC.

V usage is TRBV25-1 and J usage is TRBJ2-7; 10 bases map to TRBD1. The germline gives CDR1 MGHDK, CDR2 SYGVNS. This CDR3 is 15 amino acids long. V lost 6 bases to trimming and J lost 2 bases; unmatched junction nucleotides: 7. The CDR3 region is CASSEGQGKPYEQYF. CDR3 nucleotides: TGTGCCAGCAGCGAGGGACAGGGGAAGCCCTACGAGCAGTACTTC.

Note on this clonotype: This sequence may be a read error, since a much larger clone differs from it by one base. This chain links TRBV9 with TRBJ1-1; TRBD1 matches at 8 bases. The CDR3 sequence is 16 residues long. Germline CDR1 and CDR2: SGDLS and YYNGEE. V shed 0 bases and J 6 bases; nucleotides not matched to a gene: 10. The CDR3 reads CASSVAGTGLDAEAFF. CDR3 coding DNA: TGTGCCAGCAGCGTAGCGGGGACAGGTTTGGACGCTGAAGCTTTCTTT.

This clonotype has a count of ten or more. The V gene is TRBV12-3 or TRBV12-4, the J gene TRBJ1-2; D is undetermined. This CDR3 is 12 amino acids long. Trimming took 7 bases from V and 4 from J, leaving 10 bases between them. CDR3 sequence reads: CASTHQAYGYTF. The CDR3 DNA sequence: TGTGCCAGCACCCATCAGGCCTATGGCTACACCTTC.

Ten or more counts support this clonotype. The CDR3 is CASSWSGSYEQYF. In nucleotides, the CDR3 is TGTGCCAGCAGCTGGAGCGGCTCCTACGAGCAGTACTTC. V is TRBV11-2 and J is TRBJ2-7; a possible D gene is TRBD2 (5 bases). The CDR3 has 13 amino acids. The germline V gene has CDR1 SGHAT and CDR2 FQNNGV. V lost 4 bases and J 0 bases, leaving 7 bases between the germline ends.

This clonotype was seen ten or more times. The CDR3 nucleotides read TGCAGTGCTCCCCTGGACAGGGGCTCCTACGAGCAGTACTTC. This sequence encodes CSAPLDRGSYEQYF. The chain couples TRBV20-1 to TRBJ2-7; 9 bases match TRBD1. The CDR3 sequence is 14 residues long. Germline V gene data show CDR1 as DFQATT and CDR2 as SNEGSKA (reference sequence). Trimming took 5 bases from V and 0 from J; bases not matched to a gene: 5.

The chain employs TRBV7-6 and TRBJ2-7, with 8 bases matching TRBD1. This CDR3 is 14 amino acids long. Germline assignment: CDR1 SGHVS and CDR2 FNYEAQ. Trimming cost V 4 bases and J 6 bases; bases outside gene matches: 8. CDR3 coding DNA: TGTGCCAGCAGCTCCTCGCAGGGGGCGCGCGAGCAGTACTTC. It yields the protein CASSSSQGAREQYF.

V is TRBV6-5 and J is TRBJ2-7; 7 bases map to TRBD2. The CDR3 sequence is 15 residues long. The V and J ends lost 2 bases and 6 bases, in that order; junction bases with no gene match: 10. The V gene's germline CDR1 is MNHEY and CDR2 SVGAGI. CDR3 bases: TGTGCCAGCAGTTACCCCGTGGGGGGGATTGGCGAGCAGTACTTC. It is translated as CASSYPVGGIGEQYF.

There are many counts of this clonotype. V gene TRBV7-8 combines with J gene TRBJ2-7, with a weak D call TRBD2 (6 bases). The CDR3 runs 14 residues. The V end lost 1 base, the J end lost 5 bases, and 12 bases lay between the germline ends. Germline CDR1 SGHVS, CDR2 FQNEAQ. CDR3 DNA: TGTGCCAGCAGCTTAGGTAGACTAGTCCACGAGCAGTACTTC. It encodes CASSLGRLVHEQYF.

V usage is TRBV5-1 and J usage is TRBJ1-1; possibly TRBD1 for D (5 bases). The CDR3 loop spans 15 amino acids. The germline V gene encodes CDR1 SGHRS and CDR2 YFSETQ. Trimming cost V 4 bases and J 1 base, with 14 bases left between them. CDR3 sequence reads: CASSRDGTSNTEAFF. The CDR3 DNA is TGCGCCAGCAGCAGGGACGGGACCTCGAACACTGAAGCTTTCTTT.

This clonotype was counted at least ten times. J is TRBJ2-7 and V is TRBV5-1, with TRBD1 matching over 10 bases. The CDR3 is 17 residues long. Trimming cost V 0 bases and J 0 bases; bases outside gene matches: 6. Germline V CDR1 and CDR2: SGHRS, YFSETQ. CDR3 sequence reads: CASSLGGTGAGSYEQYF. The DNA of the CDR3 is TGCGCCAGCAGCTTGGGTGGGACAGGGGCCGGCTCCTACGAGCAGTACTTC. The variable domain in full, with the rest retrieved from reference TRBV5-1 and TRBJ2-7, is KAGVTQTPRYLIKTRGQQVTLSCSPISGHRSVSWYQQTPGQGLQFLFEYFSETQRNKGNFPGRFSGRQFSNSRSEMNVSTLELGDSALYLCASSLGGTGAGSYEQYFGPGTRLTVT.

The rearrangement links TRBV4-3 to TRBJ2-7; 13 bases are shared with TRBD2. With V trimmed by 3 bases and J by 5 bases, 4 bases remained unmatched. The CDR3 spans 15 residues. CDR1 and CDR2 (germline): LGHNA, YSLEER. CDR3 loop: CASSQKLAGGDEQYF. CDR3 coding DNA: TGCGCCAGCAGCCAGAAACTAGCGGGAGGGGACGAGCAGTACTTC.

This clonotype came up many times. This chain joins TRBV25-1 and TRBJ1-6, with a weak D call TRBD1 (5 bases). Trimming took 2 bases from V and 7 from J, leaving 12 bases between them. Germline CDR1 and CDR2: MGHDK and SYGVNS. This CDR3 region has 15 residues. The DNA for the CDR3 is TGTGCCAGCAGTGAAGGTGGCAGGGCGAATTCACCCCTCCACTTT. Protein product: CASSEGGRANSPLHF.

This clonotype has at least ten counts. The J gene is TRBJ1-1, the V gene TRBV7-2, with TRBD1 matching over 8 bases. CDR1 is SGHTA and CDR2 is FQGNSA in the germline V gene. This CDR3 is 17 amino acids long. After removal of 2 bases from V and 0 bases from J, the junction contained 8 bases not matched to a gene. The CDR3 sequence: CASSLRGTGLMNTEAFF. DNA of the CDR3: TGTGCCAGCAGCTTAAGAGGGACAGGCCTGATGAACACTGAAGCTTTCTTT.

This clonotype was seen repeatedly, ten times or more. The rearrangement joins TRBV10-2 to TRBJ1-2; D uncertain. Germline CDR1 is WSHSY and CDR2 is SAAADI. This CDR3 region has 13 residues. V lost 2 bases, J lost 3 bases, and 7 bases lay in between. In nucleotides, the CDR3 is TGCGCCAGCAGTGAGGCGAGGGACTATGGCTACACCTTC. Its translation: CASSEARDYGYTF.

This clonotype was found a few times. The CDR3 nucleotides are TGTGCCATCAGTGAGAACCCTAGCGGGACCTACGAGCAGTACTTC. It is translated as CAISENPSGTYEQYF. This sequence joins TRBV10-3 and TRBJ2-7; 9 nucleotides align to TRBD2. The germline V gene encodes CDR1 ENHRY and CDR2 SYGVKD. Germline trimming cut 2 bases from V and 2 bases from J; bases unmatched to any gene: 4. The CDR3 runs to 15 residues.

The CDR3: CASSGRGAQGFVNQPQHF. In DNA form, the CDR3 reads TGTGCCAGCAGCGGGCGGGGGGCGCAGGGTTTTGTCAATCAGCCCCAGCATTTT. The chain recombines TRBV6-1 with TRBJ1-5, with a possible D match to TRBD1 (6 bases). CDR1 and CDR2 (germline): MNHNS, SASEGT. Trimming took off 6 bases at V and 3 bases at J, with 24 bases between the two ends. The CDR3 spans 18 residues.

This clonotype came up many times. The chain combines TRBV24-1 with TRBJ2-6; D gene uncertain. The CDR3 spans 17 residues. Germline V gives CDR1 KGHDR, CDR2 SFDVKD. V lost 6 bases and J lost 2, with 16 bases in between. In nucleotides, the CDR3 is TGTGCCACCAGTTCGCGTGGTAACCCCGCTGGGGCCAACGTCCTGACTTTC. Translation gives CATSSRGNPAGANVLTF.

The chain couples TRBV25-1 to TRBJ1-2; perhaps TRBD1 as D (5 bases). Germline lookup yields CDR1 MGHDK and CDR2 SYGVNS. CDR3 length equals 17 residues. The V gene lost 6 bases and the J gene lost 0 bases, with 20 bases spanning the gap. In DNA, the CDR3 is TGTGCCAGCAGCGACCGAGGCACGGGGGGTGCTAACTATGGCTACACCTTC. Amino acid sequence: CASSDRGTGGANYGYTF.

This clonotype was observed at least ten times. The V and J genes are TRBV29-1 and TRBJ1-4; D not certain. This CDR3 has 14 amino acids. The germline V gene has CDR1 SQVTM and CDR2 ANQGSEA. V was pared by 7 bases and J by 1 base, with 13 bases between. CDR3: CSGRYGLTNEKLFF. Written as DNA, the CDR3 is TGCAGCGGCCGCTACGGGTTAACTAATGAAAAACTGTTTTTT. Filled out from reference TRBV29-1 and TRBJ1-4, the complete variable domain reads SAVISQKPSRDICQRGTSLTIQCQVDSQVTMMFWYRQQPGQSLTLIATANQGSEATYESGFVIDKFPISRPNLTFSTLTVSNMSPEDSSIYLCSGRYGLTNEKLFFGSGTQLSVL.